This T cell receptor beta chain derives from a study of T-cell memory formation after mild COVID-19. General observations from the study: Day 15 to 85 contractors were CD4/CD8 balanced; later expanders leaned CD4+.

This CDR3 is 13 amino acids long. Germline assignment: CDR1 MDHEN and CDR2 SYDVKM. The trim removed 8 bases at V and 0 bases at J, leaving 3 bases unmatched. From the 5' RACE reads, TCRdb called clonotypes with MiXCR, one entry per CDR3 protein. The profile shows 380,000 or so distinct CDR3 sequences, under 15% of them singletons. Regarding this clonotype: The antigen remains unidentified.

The clonotype was recovered from a young man who had mild COVID-19 (a few samples of this study predate the infection). Cell type and time point are not known. V gene TRBV28 combines with J gene TRBJ1-1, with 7 bases matching TRBD1. Sequencing input: PBMCs or a T cell subset sorted from them (not recorded which). The CDR3 DNA reads as TGTGCCAGCCACAGGGGCATGAACACTGAAGCTTTCTTT. It specifies CASHRGMNTEAFF.